This T cell receptor (beta chain) was found in a study of blood T cell repertoires in COVID-19 (dated by TCRdb to 2020 to 2022). As for the study more broadly: The collaborator samples originated in the United States, Italy and Spain and spanned the acute and convalescent phases of COVID-19. HLA class I and class II types, where available, came from metadata supplied by the sample provider rather than from assay-based typing. A de-identified subject ID, COVID-19 status, age in years and sex were almost always included in the sample metadata. The material from the prospective study consisted of cDNA or gDNA derived from T cells, B-cell-depleted T cells, or PBMCs. The samples were drawn from the first 160 participants of the ongoing ImmuneRACE study and from 950 to 1,500 subjects provided by 6 global collaborators. A freely available public database, intended as a resource for researchers studying the immune response to SARS-CoV-2, is where the repertoires were released. The dataset comprised deeply sampled blood TCRbeta repertoires from subjects exposed to, actively infected with, or recovered from COVID-19. What the research found in general, with its limitations: How much clinical and demographic metadata was included differed by source and by participant, and the metadata was provided uncurated.

Reading the germline V gene gives CDR1 SGHDN and CDR2 FVKESK. Trimming takes 7 bases from V and 7 bases from J, and the germline ends sit 14 bases apart. The CDR3 measures 14 amino acids from cysteine to phenylalanine. Only the CDR3 DNA is retained, 42 bases long and in frame from the first base. A remark on this clone: Its antigen target is currently unknown. Base qualities are not provided; no much larger clone lies one nucleotide away.

The immunoSEQ Assay, a bias-controlled multiplex PCR, was used to amplify TCRbeta CDR3 regions from genomic DNA. Under the source paper's analysis protocol: Nucleated cell counts per sample were estimated from amplification of reference gene primers within the assay. Sequence reads were collapsed and filtered to measure the absolute abundance of every unique TCRbeta CDR3 rearrangement. For each sample, productive Simpson clonality was calculated by taking the square root of Simpson's diversity index across productive rearrangements. TCRdb holds this immuneACCESS table with in-frame rearrangements only. Some clones are missing; in checked studies, unresolved V genes explain under half, and the rest has no known cause. V, J and clone size were drawn from that table, and D and trimming were deduced from the DNA. The sample table contains 120,000 or so clones; only one count was recorded for 85% of them. Together, the top ten hold about 7% of the sample.

Collaborating institutions collected whole blood in K2EDTA tubes following their own protocols. For TCRbeta analysis, collaborators shipped samples as frozen whole blood, isolated PBMCs, or DNA extracted from either of those sample types. The chain employs TRBV14 and TRBJ1-6; TRBD1 is possibly the D segment (6 matching bases). The source is a man older than 75 with active or convalescent COVID-19. The sample comprised peripheral blood. The CDR3 amino acid sequence is: CASTAGGRNSPLHF. The sequenced DNA is TGTGCCAGCACTGCTGGGGGCAGGAATTCACCCCTCCACTTT.